The 27 T cell receptor beta chains below come from one sample, sequenced in a study of PD-1 blockade in classical Hodgkin lymphoma. Every patient experienced relapse after autologous stem cell transplantation, and brentuximab vedotin exposure varied. Sequencing used immunoSEQ multiplex PCR; TCRdb keeps in-frame clones, though not all of them. Among approximately 44,000 clones, 65% to 80% were seen once, and the ten largest hold more than 20%. Material: peripheral blood mononuclear cells (PBMCs), obtained at baseline. The receptors originated from a human donor with classical Hodgkin lymphoma.

The rearrangement uses TRBV2 and TRBJ2-5; TRBD2 agrees at 12 bases. The J call may be mistaken, given a closer DNA end match to TRBJ2-7. CDR3 length: 13 amino acids. Per germline, CDR1 SNHLY and CDR2 FYNNEI. CDR3: CASRLAGGYEQYF. In DNA, the CDR3 is TGTGCCAGCAGACTAGCGGGAGGCTACGAGCAGTACTTC.

The rearrangement links TRBV7-3 to TRBJ2-7; tentatively, D is TRBD2 (7 bases). The CDR3 is 15 residues long. Germline CDR1 reads SGHTA; CDR2 reads FQGTGA. With 5 bases removed from V and 2 bases from J, the gap between germline ends came to 16 bases. The DNA for the CDR3 is TGTGCCAGCAGCCCCGCGGCGGGGGCGACCTACGAGCAGTACTTC. This sequence encodes CASSPAAGATYEQYF.

Only a few counts were recorded for this clone. V usage is TRBV7-8 and J usage is TRBJ2-7; D gene ambiguous. CDR3 size: 12 residues. Germline CDR1 and CDR2: SGHVS and FQNEAQ. The V and J ends lost 5 bases and 4 bases respectively, with 9 bases between them. CDR3 sequence reads: CASSAASYEQYF. CDR3 DNA: TGTGCCAGCAGCGCCGCCTCGTACGAGCAGTACTTC.

The chain recombines TRBV7-9 with TRBJ1-4; a possible D gene is TRBD1 (6 bases). This CDR3 region has 15 residues. V lost 4 bases, J lost 7 bases, and 16 bases lay in between. The germline gives CDR1 SEHNR, CDR2 FQNEAQ (reference sequence). CDR3: CASSWVGGQGEKLFF. The CDR3, as DNA: TGTGCCAGCAGCTGGGTCGGGGGGCAAGGTGAAAAACTGTTTTTT.

This rearrangement joins TRBV6-1 to TRBJ2-4, with D uncertain. Trimming stripped 0 bases from V and 16 bases from J, with 10 bases between. Germline lookup yields CDR1 MNHNS and CDR2 SASEGT. The length of the CDR3 is 11 residues. CDR3 residues: CASSEAGQHYF. The CDR3 nucleotides are TGTGCCAGCAGTGAAGCCGGGCAGCACTACTTC.

V usage is TRBV7-3 and J usage is TRBJ2-3, with 7 bases identical to TRBD2. Germline values: CDR1 SGHTA, CDR2 FQGTGA. V was clipped by 4 bases and J by 2 bases; unmatched bases: 3. This CDR3 contains 14 residues. The CDR3 DNA is TGTGCCAGCAGCTCGGGACTAACCACAGATACGCAGTATTTT. Encoded protein: CASSSGLTTDTQYF.

The V gene is TRBV28, the J gene TRBJ2-5, with D possibly called TRBD1 or TRBD2 (6 bases each). V dropped 1 base and J dropped 2 bases, with 14 bases sitting between them. CDR3 length: 16 residues. CDR1 is MDHEN and CDR2 is SYDVKM in the germline V gene. CDR3 DNA: TGTGCCAGCAGTTTATTAGTCACAGGGACTCAAGAGACCCAGTACTTC. Translation: CASSLLVTGTQETQYF.

This chain uses TRBV7-8 with TRBJ2-1; D not resolved. This CDR3 comprises 13 residues. Deletions cut 4 bases from V and 6 bases from J, with 10 bases between. From germline, CDR1 is SGHVS and CDR2 FQNEAQ. The DNA of the CDR3 is TGTGCCAGCAGCTCTCAGGCCTCCAATGAGCAGTTCTTC. It translates to CASSSQASNEQFF. Based on the CDR3 plus reference TRBV7-8 and TRBJ2-1, the full variable domain is GAGVSQSPRYKVAKRGQDVALRCDPISGHVSLFWYQQALGQGPEFLTYFQNEAQLDKSGLPSDRFFAERPEGSVSTLKIQRTQQEDSAVYLCASSSQASNEQFFGPGTRLTVL.

Only a few counts were recorded for this clone. The rearrangement links TRBV7-9 to TRBJ1-2; 7 bases agree with TRBD1. Unmatched junction bases numbered 7, after V lost 0 bases and J lost 6 bases. The CDR3 has 15 amino acids. CDR1 is SEHNR and CDR2 is FQNEAQ in the germline V gene (reference sequence). The CDR3 DNA follows: TGTGCCAGCAGCTTAGCCCAAACAGGGGTTAATGGCTACACCTTC. Protein sequence: CASSLAQTGVNGYTF.

This sequence joins TRBV7-2 and TRBJ2-5; a possible D gene is TRBD2 (5 bases). The CDR3 loop spans 14 amino acids. Per the germline V gene, CDR1 is SGHTA and CDR2 is FQGNSA. Trimming took off 1 base at V and 5 bases at J, with 11 bases between the two ends. CDR3 sequence (DNA): TGTGCCAGCAGCTTAGTTGTGTGGAGGGAGACCCAGTACTTC. This encodes CASSLVVWRETQYF. Looking up the rest from reference TRBV7-2 and TRBJ2-5 gives the full variable domain: GAGVSQSPSNKVTEKGKDVELRCDPISGHTALYWYRQSLGQGLEFLIYFQGNSAPDKSGLPSDRFSAERTGGSVSTLTIQRTQQEDSAVYLCASSLVVWRETQYFGPGTRLLVL.

This rearrangement joins TRBV14 to TRBJ1-1; a possible D gene is TRBD1 (6 bases). The CDR3 extends over 15 amino acids. Germline V CDR1 and CDR2: SGHDN, FVKESK. The V and J ends lost 0 bases and 2 bases respectively, with 10 bases between them. CDR3 sequence (DNA): TGTGCCAGCAGCCAAGATCAAGGGGGTAACACTGAAGCTTTCTTT. Its protein product is CASSQDQGGNTEAFF. Drawing the rest from reference TRBV14 and TRBJ1-1, the complete variable domain is EAGVTQFPSHSVIEKGQTVTLRCDPISGHDNLYWYRRVMGKEIKFLLHFVKESKQDESGMPNNRFLAERTGGTYSTLKVQPAELEDSGVYFCASSQDQGGNTEAFFGQGTRLTVV.

This sequence joins TRBV27 and TRBJ2-7; D possibly uses TRBD1 or TRBD2 (5 bases each). Trimming cost V 3 bases and J 6 bases, with 9 bases left between them. This CDR3 has 12 amino acids. CDR1 and CDR2 (germline): MNHEY, SMNVEV (reference sequence). CDR3 nucleotides: TGTGCCAGCAGTTTTACTGGGGGCGAGCAGTACTTC. This gives the protein CASSFTGGEQYF.

Details on this clone: Different DNA sequences within this sample yield the same CDR3. This rearrangement joins TRBV7-3 to TRBJ2-3; D may be TRBD1 (6 bases). Per the germline V gene, CDR1 is SGHTA and CDR2 is FQGTGA. V gave up 2 bases and J gave up 0 bases, with 9 bases separating them. This CDR3 contains 15 residues. The CDR3 is CASSLGGLSTDTQYF. In nucleotides, the CDR3 is TGTGCCAGCAGCTTAGGGGGCCTTAGCACAGATACGCAGTATTTT. Looking up the rest from reference TRBV7-3 and TRBJ2-3 gives the full variable domain: GAGVSQTPSNKVTEKGKYVELRCDPISGHTALYWYRQSLGQGPEFLIYFQGTGAADDSGLPNDRFFAVRPEGSVSTLKIQRTERGDSAVYLCASSLGGLSTDTQYFGPGTRLTVL.

The chain couples TRBV7-2 to TRBJ2-7; 7 nucleotides line up with TRBD2. The germline CDR1 and CDR2 sequences are SGHTA and FQGNSA. This CDR3 region has 15 residues. With V trimmed by 5 bases and J by 3 bases, 10 bases remained unmatched. CDR3 bases: TGTGCCAGCAGCCTCCGCGGTAGCGGGTTCTACGAGCAGTACTTC. The encoded protein is CASSLRGSGFYEQYF.

This chain joins TRBV28 and TRBJ2-2; a weak D match, TRBD1 (6 bases). V was trimmed by 10 bases and J by 1 base, leaving 13 bases between them. CDR1 and CDR2 from the germline V gene are MDHEN and SYDVKM. This CDR3 contains 14 residues. The CDR3 region is CANSKGQNTGELFF. As DNA, the CDR3 is TGTGCCAACTCAAAGGGACAGAACACCGGGGAGCTGTTTTTT.

The V call is TRBV5-1, the J call TRBJ1-6; D is undetermined. The CDR3 covers 13 residues. V lost 2 bases, J lost 8 bases, and 8 bases lay in between. Germline V gene data show CDR1 as SGHRS and CDR2 as YFSETQ. The CDR3 DNA reads as TGCGCCAGCAGCTTCAACCTCGATTCACCCCTCCACTTT. Translation: CASSFNLDSPLHF.

This clone was seen more than once but under ten times. CDR3 sequence reads: CASSLSGNGELFF. The CDR3 nucleotides are TGTGCCAGCAGTCTCAGCGGGAACGGGGAGCTGTTTTTT. The chain uses TRBV25-1 and TRBJ2-2, with 7 nucleotides matching TRBD2. Germline CDR1 reads MGHDK; CDR2 reads SYGVNS. J lost 7 bases, V lost 5 bases, and 4 bases had no gene match. The CDR3 is 13 amino acids. Together with reference TRBV25-1 and TRBJ2-2, the CDR3 gives the full variable domain: EADIYQTPRYLVIGTGKKITLECSQTMGHDKMYWYQQDPGMELHLIHYSYGVNSTEKGDLSSESTVSRIRTEHFPLTLESARPSHTSQYLCASSLSGNGELFFGEGSRLTVL.

The chain uses TRBV6-1 and TRBJ1-3; 9 bases line up with TRBD1. This CDR3 contains 17 residues. The ends lost 4 bases at V and 3 bases at J; junction bases unmatched: 10. Germline V gene data show CDR1 as MNHNS and CDR2 as SASEGT. The CDR3 bases are TGTGCCAGCAGTGTTATGGGGACAGGGTATGGTGGAAACACCATATATTTT. This translates into CASSVMGTGYGGNTIYF.

The chain carries TRBV6-5 and TRBJ2-2; a possible D gene is TRBD1 (5 bases). The V end was cut by 4 bases, the J end by 5 bases, with 17 bases between. CDR1 is MNHEY and CDR2 is SVGAGI in the germline V gene. The length of the CDR3 is 16 residues. CDR3 residues: CASSFSWGGITGELFF. Here the CDR3 DNA reads TGTGCCAGCAGTTTTTCTTGGGGCGGAATTACCGGGGAGCTGTTTTTT.

This clone was found once. The gene calls are TRBV5-1 and TRBJ2-1; 7 bases match TRBD2. Germline V gene lookup returns CDR1 SGHRS and CDR2 YFSETQ. Trimming cost V 1 base and J 5 bases; bases outside gene matches: 27. The CDR3 covers 22 residues. CDR3 coding DNA: TGCGCCAGCAGCTTGAGTGGGACTACGGGCCTCTTGACGTGGATGCCAAACAATGAGCAGTTCTTC. Translation gives CASSLSGTTGLLTWMPNNEQFF.

This clone was found a few times. V and J are TRBV2 and TRBJ2-7; 8 bases are a match to TRBD2. The CDR3 extends over 13 amino acids. Germline loops: CDR1 SNHLY, CDR2 FYNNEI. V was clipped by 3 bases and J by 3 bases; unmatched bases: 1. The CDR3 spells CASSDRGGYEQYF. CDR3 DNA sequence: TGTGCCAGCAGTGATCGGGGGGGCTACGAGCAGTACTTC. The full variable domain, rest sourced from reference TRBV2 and TRBJ2-7, is EPEVTQTPSHQVTQMGQEVILRCVPISNHLYFYWYRQILGQKVEFLVSFYNNEISEKSEIFDDQFSVERPDGSNFTLKIRSTKLEDSAMYFCASSDRGGYEQYFGPGTRLTVT.

The V gene is TRBV5-1, the J gene TRBJ2-3, with 9 positions matching TRBD1. The CDR3 runs to 14 residues. With V trimmed by 5 bases and J by 5 bases, 6 bases remained unmatched. Germline V gene sequence: CDR1 SGHRS, CDR2 YFSETQ. The CDR3 sequence: CASRPGQGVDTQYF. CDR3 nucleotide sequence: TGCGCCAGCAGGCCGGGACAGGGAGTAGATACGCAGTATTTT.

The chain couples TRBV27 to TRBJ2-3; TRBD1 matches 7 bases. The germline CDR1 and CDR2 sequences are MNHEY and SMNVEV (reference sequence). V gave up 5 bases and J gave up 0 bases; unmatched junction bases: 5. This CDR3 is built from 15 residues. Written as DNA, the CDR3 is TGTGCCAGCAGTCTCCGGACAGGAAGCACAGATACGCAGTATTTT. It yields the protein CASSLRTGSTDTQYF.

The J gene is TRBJ1-3, the V gene TRBV7-2; D unresolved. The germline CDR1 and CDR2 sequences are SGHTA and FQGNSA. This CDR3 is 13 amino acids long. The V and J ends lost 5 bases and 4 bases respectively, with 9 bases between them. CDR3 region: CASSPSGGNTIYF. In DNA, the CDR3 is TGTGCCAGCAGCCCCTCAGGAGGAAACACCATATATTTT.

The chain couples TRBV9 to TRBJ1-3; unclear D gene. This CDR3 contains 13 residues. With 4 bases removed from V and 7 bases from J, the gap between germline ends came to 12 bases. Germline CDR1 is SGDLS and CDR2 is YYNGEE. The CDR3 reads CASSPGYGNTIYF. The CDR3 DNA reads TGTGCCAGCAGCCCCGGTTATGGGAACACCATATATTTT.

V is TRBV11-2 and J is TRBJ2-1, with 7 positions matching TRBD2. The CDR3 covers 14 residues. Germline assignment: CDR1 SGHAT and CDR2 FQNNGV. V trimming: 3 bases; J trimming: 3 bases; junction bases outside the gene matches: 2. The CDR3 loop reads CASSFLADYNEQFF. CDR3 DNA: TGTGCCAGCAGCTTTCTAGCGGACTACAATGAGCAGTTCTTC.

The table lists this clone with a few counts. The CDR3: CASRVHRDRGYGYTF. CDR3 coding DNA: TGTGCCAGCAGGGTCCACCGGGACAGGGGCTATGGCTACACCTTC. The chain recombines TRBV6-6 with TRBJ1-2; 10 bases map to TRBD1. CDR1 is MNHNY and CDR2 is SVGAGI in the germline V gene (reference sequence). The CDR3 is made up of 15 amino acids. J lost 4 bases, V lost 6 bases, and 8 bases had no gene match.